Listed below are T cell receptor beta chains from one sample, sequenced in a study of CD8+ T cells in alopecia areata. Using immunoSEQ multiplex PCR, the repertoire was profiled, and TCRdb retains in-frame clones only, with some absent. This table has 150,000 or so clones, 45% to 60% appearing once. Sequenced here: CD8+ T cells sorted from blood, sampled at week 0. These receptors were collected from a human donor with alopecia areata. Each CDR3 is given with its conserved first and last residue. Fields, in order: V gene, clone size, D gene, J gene, CDR3 protein, CDR3 DNA. The D gene is left open where the match is weak. Rows may omit the clone size; those that give it use once, few, many or a size class.

v_call: TRBV10-3; clone_size: few; d_call: .; j_call: TRBJ1-2; cdr3_aa: CATAGNDYGYTF; cdr3_nt: TGTGCCACTGCTGGGAACGACTATGGCTACACCTTC
v_call: TRBV15; clone_size: .; d_call: TRBD1; j_call: TRBJ2-3; cdr3_aa: CATSSGGQNTDTQYF; cdr3_nt: TGTGCCACCAGCAGTGGGGGACAGAACACAGATACGCAGTATTTT
v_call: TRBV27; clone_size: .; d_call: .; j_call: TRBJ2-7; cdr3_aa: CASRDPSGQIPYEQYF; cdr3_nt: TGTGCCAGTCGAGACCCCAGCGGGCAGATACCCTACGAGCAGTACTTC
v_call: TRBV2; clone_size: .; d_call: .; j_call: TRBJ1-5; cdr3_aa: CASSVSPTGRQPQHF; cdr3_nt: TGTGCCAGCAGTGTCTCCCCCACAGGGCGTCAGCCCCAGCATTTT
v_call: TRBV7-2; clone_size: few; d_call: TRBD2; j_call: TRBJ2-5; cdr3_aa: CASTRTSGGGETQYF; cdr3_nt: TGTGCCAGCACCCGGACTAGCGGGGGCGGGGAGACCCAGTACTTC
v_call: TRBV30; clone_size: .; d_call: .; j_call: TRBJ1-4; cdr3_aa: CAWSGGEKLFF; cdr3_nt: TGTGCCTGGAGTGGGGGAGAAAAACTGTTTTTT
v_call: TRBV19; clone_size: .; d_call: .; j_call: TRBJ1-1; cdr3_aa: CASKEGNTEAFF; cdr3_nt: TGTGCCAGTAAAGAAGGAAACACTGAAGCTTTCTTT
v_call: TRBV11-2; clone_size: .; d_call: .; j_call: TRBJ2-2; cdr3_aa: CASRLGPNTGELFF; cdr3_nt: TGTGCCAGCAGATTGGGACCGAACACCGGGGAGCTGTTTTTT
v_call: TRBV4-3; clone_size: once; d_call: .; j_call: TRBJ1-2; cdr3_aa: CASRPGVNLEGYTF; cdr3_nt: TGCGCCAGCAGACCAGGGGTTAATTTAGAAGGCTACACCTTC
v_call: TRBV25-1; clone_size: .; d_call: .; j_call: TRBJ2-7; cdr3_aa: CASSELVTTEQYF; cdr3_nt: TGTGCCAGCAGTGAATTAGTTACAACGGAGCAGTACTTC
v_call: TRBV29-1; clone_size: .; d_call: .; j_call: TRBJ2-7; cdr3_aa: CSVEMQAKNYEQYF; cdr3_nt: TGCAGCGTTGAGATGCAGGCAAAGAACTACGAGCAGTACTTC
v_call: TRBV12-5; clone_size: .; d_call: TRBD2; j_call: TRBJ2-1; cdr3_aa: CASGAGLAGNNNEQFF; cdr3_nt: TGTGCTAGTGGTGCGGGACTAGCGGGGAATAACAATGAGCAGTTCTTC
v_call: TRBV27; clone_size: .; d_call: .; j_call: TRBJ1-1; cdr3_aa: CASSDSPNTEAFF; cdr3_nt: TGTGCCAGCAGCGACAGTCCAAACACTGAAGCTTTCTTT
v_call: TRBV11-3; clone_size: .; d_call: .; j_call: TRBJ2-2; cdr3_aa: CASSFRPATGELFF; cdr3_nt: TGTGCCAGCAGCTTCCGGCCAGCCACCGGGGAGCTGTTTTTT
v_call: TRBV29-1; clone_size: .; d_call: .; j_call: TRBJ1-1; cdr3_aa: CSGLDTEAFF; cdr3_nt: TGCAGCGGACTCGACACTGAAGCTTTCTTT
v_call: TRBV7-9; clone_size: .; d_call: .; j_call: TRBJ1-2; cdr3_aa: CASSLGTHPSGYTF; cdr3_nt: TGTGCCAGCAGCTTAGGGACCCACCCCTCTGGCTACACCTTC
v_call: TRBV30; clone_size: .; d_call: .; j_call: TRBJ1-4; cdr3_aa: CAWSPGYGDEKLFF; cdr3_nt: TGTGCCTGGAGTCCGGGGTACGGGGATGAAAAACTGTTTTTT
v_call: TRBV4-3; clone_size: .; d_call: .; j_call: TRBJ2-3; cdr3_aa: CASSQDGTPASTDTQYF; cdr3_nt: TGCGCCAGCAGCCAAGACGGGACTCCCGCTAGCACAGATACGCAGTATTTT
v_call: TRBV11-3; clone_size: many; d_call: .; j_call: TRBJ1-4; cdr3_aa: CASSLGQANEKLFF; cdr3_nt: TGTGCCAGCAGCTTAGGACAGGCGAACGAAAAACTGTTTTTT
v_call: TRBV29-1; clone_size: .; d_call: .; j_call: TRBJ2-7; cdr3_aa: CSVEESSYEQYF; cdr3_nt: TGCAGCGTGGAAGAGAGCTCCTACGAGCAGTACTTC
v_call: TRBV30; clone_size: .; d_call: .; j_call: TRBJ1-5; cdr3_aa: CAWSVCRPEETQHF; cdr3_nt: TGTGCCTGGAGTGTGTGTCGTCCAGAGGAGACCCAGCATTTT
v_call: TRBV14; clone_size: .; d_call: TRBD2; j_call: TRBJ2-7; cdr3_aa: CASSTYGEGSYEQYF; cdr3_nt: TGTGCCAGCAGCACCTATGGGGAGGGTTCCTACGAGCAGTACTTC
v_call: TRBV14; clone_size: .; d_call: .; j_call: TRBJ2-7; cdr3_aa: CASSQVGSAYEQYF; cdr3_nt: TGTGCCAGCAGCCAAGTGGGCTCCGCCTACGAGCAGTACTTC
v_call: TRBV27; clone_size: .; d_call: .; j_call: TRBJ2-4; cdr3_aa: CASSFGGAKNIQYF; cdr3_nt: TGTGCCAGCAGTTTCGGGGGTGCCAAAAACATTCAGTACTTC
v_call: TRBV7-9; clone_size: .; d_call: .; j_call: TRBJ1-2; cdr3_aa: CASSLSVGGYTF; cdr3_nt: TGTGCCAGCAGCTTATCAGTGGGCGGCTACACCTTC
v_call: TRBV29-1; clone_size: few; d_call: .; j_call: TRBJ2-7; cdr3_aa: CSVEGGQLSSYEQYF; cdr3_nt: TGCAGCGTTGAGGGCGGACAGTTAAGCTCCTACGAGCAGTACTTC
v_call: TRBV6-1; clone_size: .; d_call: .; j_call: TRBJ2-5; cdr3_aa: CASERNRRQETQYF; cdr3_nt: TGTGCCAGCGAGAGGAACAGGCGACAAGAGACCCAGTACTTC
v_call: TRBV27; clone_size: .; d_call: .; j_call: TRBJ2-7; cdr3_aa: CASGEGPSYEQYF; cdr3_nt: TGTGCCAGCGGCGAAGGGCCCTCCTACGAGCAGTACTTC
v_call: TRBV9; clone_size: .; d_call: .; j_call: TRBJ1-1; cdr3_aa: CASSVGPNTEAFF; cdr3_nt: TGTGCCAGCAGCGTAGGACCGAACACTGAAGCTTTCTTT
v_call: TRBV30; clone_size: .; d_call: .; j_call: TRBJ1-6; cdr3_aa: CAWSMTEDSPLHF; cdr3_nt: TGTGCCTGGAGTATGACAGAAGATTCACCCCTCCACTTT
v_call: TRBV7-9; clone_size: once; d_call: .; j_call: TRBJ2-7; cdr3_aa: CASSPQSTLYEQYF; cdr3_nt: TGTGCCAGCAGCCCCCAATCGACCCTCTACGAGCAGTACTTC
v_call: TRBV14; clone_size: .; d_call: TRBD1; j_call: TRBJ2-2; cdr3_aa: CASSQDRGRGSLFF; cdr3_nt: TGTGCCAGCAGCCAAGACAGGGGGCGCGGGTCCCTGTTTTTT
v_call: TRBV9; clone_size: .; d_call: TRBD1; j_call: TRBJ2-2; cdr3_aa: CASSAGDSYTGELFF; cdr3_nt: TGTGCCAGCAGCGCAGGGGACAGTTACACCGGGGAGCTGTTTTTT
v_call: TRBV9; clone_size: .; d_call: .; j_call: TRBJ2-7; cdr3_aa: CASSGRDSVAGEQYF; cdr3_nt: TGTGCCAGCAGCGGCCGGGACTCCGTGGCGGGCGAGCAGTACTTC
v_call: TRBV30; clone_size: .; d_call: TRBD1; j_call: TRBJ1-1; cdr3_aa: CAWSNPRQGRAEAFF; cdr3_nt: TGTGCCTGGAGCAACCCCAGACAGGGTAGGGCTGAAGCTTTCTTT
v_call: TRBV4-3; clone_size: .; d_call: .; j_call: TRBJ1-1; cdr3_aa: CASSPGRGALSEAFF; cdr3_nt: TGCGCCAGCAGCCCCGGGAGGGGGGCCCTGTCTGAAGCTTTCTTT
v_call: TRBV29-1; clone_size: .; d_call: .; j_call: TRBJ2-7; cdr3_aa: CSVIDSSYEQYF; cdr3_nt: TGCAGCGTCATAGACAGCTCCTACGAGCAGTACTTC
v_call: TRBV25-1; clone_size: few; d_call: .; j_call: TRBJ2-5; cdr3_aa: CASSDLGGEETQYF; cdr3_nt: TGTGCCAGCAGTGATTTGGGCGGGGAAGAGACCCAGTACTTC
v_call: TRBV30; clone_size: once; d_call: TRBD1; j_call: TRBJ2-3; cdr3_aa: CAWEGGTGRDTQYF; cdr3_nt: TGTGCCTGGGAAGGCGGGACAGGGCGAGATACGCAGTATTTT
v_call: TRBV11-3; clone_size: .; d_call: TRBD1; j_call: TRBJ2-7; cdr3_aa: CASSARLGQGEGYEQYF; cdr3_nt: TGTGCCAGCAGCGCGAGGCTTGGACAGGGGGAGGGCTACGAGCAGTACTTC
v_call: TRBV9; clone_size: .; d_call: .; j_call: TRBJ2-1; cdr3_aa: CASNPPTPNEQFF; cdr3_nt: TGTGCCAGCAACCCTCCGACTCCCAATGAGCAGTTCTTC
v_call: TRBV9; clone_size: .; d_call: TRBD1; j_call: TRBJ1-2; cdr3_aa: CASSNRQGRDGYTF; cdr3_nt: TGTGCCAGCAGCAACCGACAGGGGCGGGATGGCTACACCTTC
v_call: TRBV27; clone_size: .; d_call: .; j_call: TRBJ2-2; cdr3_aa: CASSLGQNTGELFF; cdr3_nt: TGTGCCAGCAGTTTAGGACAGAACACCGGGGAGCTGTTTTTT
v_call: TRBV7-9; clone_size: .; d_call: .; j_call: TRBJ2-1; cdr3_aa: CASSLGDSRYNEQFF; cdr3_nt: TGTGCCAGCAGCTTAGGTGACTCACGCTACAATGAGCAGTTCTTC
v_call: TRBV13; clone_size: few; d_call: .; j_call: TRBJ1-5; cdr3_aa: CASSPGRTSQPQHF; cdr3_nt: TGTGCCAGCAGCCCGGGCCGTACTAGTCAGCCCCAGCATTTT
v_call: TRBV29-1; clone_size: .; d_call: TRBD1; j_call: TRBJ1-2; cdr3_aa: CSTKTGDYGYTF; cdr3_nt: TGCAGCACCAAGACAGGGGATTATGGCTACACCTTC
v_call: TRBV10-2; clone_size: few; d_call: .; j_call: TRBJ1-2; cdr3_aa: CASSQSNSYGYTF; cdr3_nt: TGCGCCAGCAGCCAATCGAACAGCTATGGCTACACCTTC
v_call: TRBV10-3; clone_size: .; d_call: .; j_call: TRBJ1-1; cdr3_aa: CAISEDKNTEAFF; cdr3_nt: TGTGCCATCAGTGAGGACAAGAACACTGAAGCTTTCTTT
v_call: TRBV11-2; clone_size: .; d_call: .; j_call: TRBJ2-2; cdr3_aa: CASSTRGTRELFF; cdr3_nt: TGTGCCAGCAGCACGAGGGGGACTAGGGAGCTGTTTTTT
v_call: TRBV30; clone_size: .; d_call: .; j_call: TRBJ1-1; cdr3_aa: CAWSDRGGTEAFF; cdr3_nt: TGTGCCTGGAGTGACCGGGGTGGGACTGAAGCTTTCTTT
v_call: TRBV7-2; clone_size: .; d_call: .; j_call: TRBJ2-7; cdr3_aa: CASSFNHPRSYEQYF; cdr3_nt: TGTGCCAGCAGCTTTAACCACCCCCGCTCCTACGAGCAGTACTTC
v_call: TRBV29-1; clone_size: few; d_call: .; j_call: TRBJ1-1; cdr3_aa: CSVLDRANTEAFF; cdr3_nt: TGCAGCGTACTCGACAGAGCTAACACTGAAGCTTTCTTT
v_call: TRBV19; clone_size: few; d_call: .; j_call: TRBJ1-1; cdr3_aa: CASSIRGNTEAFF; cdr3_nt: TGTGCCAGTAGTATCAGGGGGAACACTGAAGCTTTCTTT
v_call: TRBV4-3; clone_size: medium-sized; d_call: TRBD1; j_call: TRBJ2-1; cdr3_aa: CASSQGGSAGGLYNEQFF; cdr3_nt: TGCGCCAGCAGCCAAGGGGGTAGTGCAGGGGGCCTCTACAATGAGCAGTTCTTC
v_call: TRBV2; clone_size: .; d_call: TRBD1; j_call: TRBJ2-2; cdr3_aa: CASRPGQDTGELFF; cdr3_nt: TGTGCCAGCAGGCCGGGACAGGACACCGGGGAGCTGTTTTTT
v_call: TRBV27; clone_size: .; d_call: .; j_call: TRBJ2-1; cdr3_aa: CASSLSVGGRNEQFF; cdr3_nt: TGTGCCAGCAGTTTAAGTGTGGGAGGTAGGAATGAGCAGTTCTTC
v_call: TRBV11-2; clone_size: once; d_call: .; j_call: TRBJ2-3; cdr3_aa: CASSLGDRSADTQYF; cdr3_nt: TGTGCCAGCAGCTTAGGAGACAGGTCCGCAGATACGCAGTATTTT
v_call: TRBV27; clone_size: .; d_call: .; j_call: TRBJ2-7; cdr3_aa: CASKSGSTYEQYF; cdr3_nt: TGTGCCAGCAAATCGGGGTCAACCTACGAGCAGTACTTC
v_call: TRBV25-1; clone_size: .; d_call: TRBD2; j_call: TRBJ2-1; cdr3_aa: CASSGAGTSGEDEQFF; cdr3_nt: TGTGCCAGCAGTGGGGCCGGGACTAGCGGGGAGGATGAGCAGTTCTTC